This T cell receptor beta chain was captured by sequencing in a study of T cell repertoires in cytomegalovirus infection. On the study more broadly: CMV infection and matching HLA type were both indicated by public TCR beta signatures.

This clonotype was recorded a few times. Its antigen is not identified. Whole-study findings and limits: Clonotype analysis showed dominance of the ex vivo response by HLA-C-restricted CMV-specific TCR beta clonotypes. Of the TCR beta families, the public ones yielded a cumulative frequency that identified carriers of CMV plus the relevant HLA.

TCRdb analysed the reads with MiXCR anew, one entry per CDR3 protein. The data hold about 830,000 distinct CDR3 sequences, with roughly 33% observed a single time. The CDR3 has 14 amino acids. Losses at the gene ends were 3 bases for V and 5 bases for J; bases not matched to a gene: 5. Germline V lookup: CDR1 SGHVS, CDR2 FNYEAQ. The sequence was obtained from a human donor in good health (CMV status not recorded). Some clones in this sample may be carry-over from other donors' samples. The source was cultured CD8+ T cells from PBMCs, collected from culture after CMV antigen stimulation. The chain employs TRBV7-6 and TRBJ2-5; 8 bases line up with TRBD1. The CDR3 spells CASSLGQAVETQYF. CDR3 sequence (DNA): TGTGCCAGCAGCTTGGGACAGGCAGTGGAGACCCAGTACTTC.